This TCR beta chain was identified during a study of blood T cells in healthy people across ages. Across the study: With template switching, about one barcoded beta molecule was captured per two T cells.

A second PCR of about 7 to 12 cycles used a sample-barcoded 5' primer and a J-beta primer mix. A template-switch adaptor that had 12 random nucleotides put a tag on each cDNA molecule. Sequencing yielded, for each sample, at least 3 million paired-end reads carrying CDR3. TCRdb re-called the 5' RACE reads through MiXCR, storing one row per CDR3 protein. The data contain over a million distinct CDR3 sequences, roughly two fifths of them seen just once; the ten biggest clones take up about 4%. Total RNA extracted from each sample amounted to at least 5.5 micrograms. There are 14 residues in the CDR3. Germline lookup yields CDR1 WSHSY and CDR2 SAAADI. J gave up 1 base and V 8 bases, and 6 bases lay outside the gene matches.

The sample comprised blood. This TCR was sampled from a woman aged 18-30 years in good health. V and J are TRBV10-2 and TRBJ1-1; 8 bases match TRBD1. The CDR3 nucleotides are TGCGCCAGCCGTAGTACAGGGGGGAACACTGAAGCTTTCTTT. Its translation: CASRSTGGNTEAFF.